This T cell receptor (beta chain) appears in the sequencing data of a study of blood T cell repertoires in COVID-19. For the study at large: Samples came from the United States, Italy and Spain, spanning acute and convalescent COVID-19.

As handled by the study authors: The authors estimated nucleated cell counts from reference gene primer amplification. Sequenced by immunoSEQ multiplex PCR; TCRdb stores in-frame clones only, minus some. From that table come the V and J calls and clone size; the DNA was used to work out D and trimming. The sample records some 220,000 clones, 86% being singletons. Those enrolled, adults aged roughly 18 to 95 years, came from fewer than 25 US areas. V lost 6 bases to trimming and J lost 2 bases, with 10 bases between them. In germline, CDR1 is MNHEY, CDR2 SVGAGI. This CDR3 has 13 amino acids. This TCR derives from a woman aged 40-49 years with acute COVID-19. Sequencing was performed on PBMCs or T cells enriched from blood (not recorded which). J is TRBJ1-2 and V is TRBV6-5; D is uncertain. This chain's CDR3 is CASRPGLNYGYTF. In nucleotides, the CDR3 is TGTGCCAGCAGACCCGGTTTAAACTATGGCTACACCTTC.